Following are 4 T cell receptor beta chains from one sample sequenced in a study of Graves' ophthalmopathy and Graves' hyperthyroidism. Amplification targeted the TCR beta CDR3 regions, with RNA transcripts as the source material. Investigators did first-round RT-PCR with HTBI primers, then second-round multiplex PCR. Each CDR3 protein gets one entry after TCRdb re-called the multiplex PCR reads with MiXCR. The sample includes about 700,000 distinct CDR3 sequences, roughly two fifths of them seen just once. The specimen was peripheral blood. The receptors here all came from an adult man with Graves' ophthalmopathy.

The sample holds many counts of this clonotype. V and J are TRBV6-1 and TRBJ1-2; perhaps TRBD1 as D (6 bases). CDR3 length: 13 amino acids. Trimming removed 7 bases at V and 3 bases at J, with 12 bases between. The V gene's germline CDR1 is MNHNS and CDR2 SASEGT. CDR3 residues: CASTAQGYYGYTF. DNA for the CDR3: TGTGCCAGCACCGCACAGGGATACTATGGCTACACCTTC.

The genes are TRBV25-1 and TRBJ2-5; TRBD1 matches 7 bases. V dropped 6 bases and J dropped 5; count of bases not matched to a gene: 15. This CDR3 is 16 amino acids long. The germline V gene encodes CDR1 MGHDK and CDR2 SYGVNS. The CDR3 spells CASSLNPDRSGETQYF. In DNA, the CDR3 is TGTGCCAGCAGCTTAAACCCGGACAGGTCGGGGGAGACCCAGTACTTC.

The rearrangement uses TRBV29-1 and TRBJ1-2, with a possible D match to TRBD1 (6 bases). V was shortened by 3 bases and J by 4 bases, with 12 bases between the two germline ends. The CDR3 contains 13 residues. CDR1 SQVTM and CDR2 ANQGSEA come from the germline V gene. The CDR3, as DNA: TGCAGCGTTGATGAGCAGGGGATCTATGGCTACACCTTC. It encodes CSVDEQGIYGYTF.

The sample holds one count of this clonotype. The gene calls are TRBV9 and TRBJ2-5; TRBD1 matches 9 bases. The junction had 9 bases not matched to a gene; V was cut back by 4 bases and J by 5 bases. The germline CDR1 and CDR2 sequences are SGDLS and YYNGEE. The CDR3 covers 15 residues. CDR3 DNA: TGTGCCAGCAGCCCGACCGGGACAGGGATGGAGACCCAGTACTTC. This gives the protein CASSPTGTGMETQYF. Full variable domain (outside the CDR3, taken from reference TRBV9 and TRBJ2-5): DSGVTQTPKHLITATGQRVTLRCSPRSGDLSVYWYQQSLDQGLQFLIQYYNGEERAKGNILERFSAQQFPDLHSELNLSSLELGDSALYFCASSPTGTGMETQYFGPGTRLLVL.